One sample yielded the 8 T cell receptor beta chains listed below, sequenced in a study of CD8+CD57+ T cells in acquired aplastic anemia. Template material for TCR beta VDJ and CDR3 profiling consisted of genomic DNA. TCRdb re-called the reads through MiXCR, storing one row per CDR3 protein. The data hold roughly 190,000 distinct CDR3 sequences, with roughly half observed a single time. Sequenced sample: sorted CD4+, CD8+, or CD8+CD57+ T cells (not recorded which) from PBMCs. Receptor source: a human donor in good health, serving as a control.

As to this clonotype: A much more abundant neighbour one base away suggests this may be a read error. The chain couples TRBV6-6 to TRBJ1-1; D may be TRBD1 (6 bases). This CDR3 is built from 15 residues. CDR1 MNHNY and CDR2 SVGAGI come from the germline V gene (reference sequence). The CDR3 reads CASGYRAGLNTEAFF. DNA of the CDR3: TGTGCCAGCGGTTACAGGGCGGGTTTGAACACTGAAGCTTTCTTT.

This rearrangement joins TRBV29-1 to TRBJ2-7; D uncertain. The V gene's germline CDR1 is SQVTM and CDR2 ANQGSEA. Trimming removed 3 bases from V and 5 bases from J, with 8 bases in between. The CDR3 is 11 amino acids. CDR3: CSVDRHNEQYF. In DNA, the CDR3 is TGCAGCGTTGACCGACACAACGAGCAGTACTTC.

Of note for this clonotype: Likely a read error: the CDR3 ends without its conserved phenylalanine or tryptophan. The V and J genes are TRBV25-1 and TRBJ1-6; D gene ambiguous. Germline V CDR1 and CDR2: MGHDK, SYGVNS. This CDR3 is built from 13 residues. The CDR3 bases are TGTGCCAGCAGTGAGATCGGGAATTCGCCCCTCCACCTT. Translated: CASSEIGNSPLHL.

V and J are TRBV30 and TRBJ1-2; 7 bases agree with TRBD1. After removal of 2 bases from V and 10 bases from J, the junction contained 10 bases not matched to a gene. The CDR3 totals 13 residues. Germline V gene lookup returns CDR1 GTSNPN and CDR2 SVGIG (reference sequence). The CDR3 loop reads CAWSRGRGTAYTF. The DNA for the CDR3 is TGTGCCTGGAGTAGGGGGCGCGGAACGGCCTACACCTTC.

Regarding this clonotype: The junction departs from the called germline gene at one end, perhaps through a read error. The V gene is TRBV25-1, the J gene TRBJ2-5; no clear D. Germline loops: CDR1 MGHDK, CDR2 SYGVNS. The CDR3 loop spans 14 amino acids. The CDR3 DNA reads TGCGCCAGCAGCTCTAAGACTGGACAAGAGACCCAGTACTTC. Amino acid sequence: CASSSKTGQETQYF. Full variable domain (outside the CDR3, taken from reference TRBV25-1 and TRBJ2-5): EADIYQTPRYLVIGTGKKITLECSQTMGHDKMYWYQQDPGMELHLIHYSYGVNSTEKGDLSSESTVSRIRTEHFPLTLESARPSHTSQYLCASSSKTGQETQYFGPGTRLLVL.

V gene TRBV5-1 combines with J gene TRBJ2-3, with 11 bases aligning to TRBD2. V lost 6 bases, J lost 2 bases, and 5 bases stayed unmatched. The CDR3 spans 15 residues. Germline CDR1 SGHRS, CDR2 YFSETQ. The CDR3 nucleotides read TGCGCCAGCACCTTAGCGGGGGGGATCACAGATACGCAGTATTTT. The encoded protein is CASTLAGGITDTQYF. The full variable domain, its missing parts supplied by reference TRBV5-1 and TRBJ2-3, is KAGVTQTPRYLIKTRGQQVTLSCSPISGHRSVSWYQQTPGQGLQFLFEYFSETQRNKGNFPGRFSGRQFSNSRSEMNVSTLELGDSALYLCASTLAGGITDTQYFGPGTRLTVL.

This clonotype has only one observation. In nucleotides, the CDR3 is TGTGCCAGCAGTGAAGGGGGCAGATATAATTCACCCCTCCACTTT. Amino acids: CASSEGGRYNSPLHF. The chain has TRBV25-1 and TRBJ1-6, with a possible D match to TRBD1 (6 bases). The CDR3 totals 15 residues. Per germline, CDR1 MGHDK and CDR2 SYGVNS. Trimming stripped 2 bases from V and 4 bases from J, with 9 bases between.

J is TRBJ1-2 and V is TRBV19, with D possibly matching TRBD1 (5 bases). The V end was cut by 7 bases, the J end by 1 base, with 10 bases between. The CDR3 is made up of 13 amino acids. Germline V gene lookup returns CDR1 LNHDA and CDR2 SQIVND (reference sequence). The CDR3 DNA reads TGTGCCAGTACCTCTGACAGTAACTATGGCTACACCTTC. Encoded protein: CASTSDSNYGYTF. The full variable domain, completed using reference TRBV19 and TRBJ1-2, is DGGITQSPKYLFRKEGQNVTLSCEQNLNHDAMYWYRQDPGQGLRLIYYSQIVNDFQKGDIAEGYSVSREKKESFPLTVTSAQKNPTAFYLCASTSDSNYGYTFGSGTRLTVV.